This T cell receptor beta chain appears in the sequencing data of a study of HIV-infected children after antiretroviral therapy interruption. There are 14 residues in the CDR3. Germline-derived CDR1 and CDR2 are ENHRY and SYGVKD. About this clonotype: A read error is possible here, since a much larger clone lies one base away.

Treatment indicated: PENTA 11 planned treatment interruption arm or continuous ART arm. The TCR library was built from RNA with a 3' RACE protocol and unique molecular identifiers. TCRdb processed the 3' RACE reads anew with MiXCR; each CDR3 protein has one entry. The repertoire holds more than 85,000 distinct CDR3 sequences, with approximately 6.9% as singletons. The source was CD45RA+ CD4+ T cells from PBMCs, pooled from several time points, collected from a donor given antiretroviral therapy, either interrupted or continuous. Subset indicated: naive CD4+ CD45RA+ CD45RO- T cells. The receptor was isolated from a pool of human donors with HIV. The chain combines TRBV10-3 with TRBJ2-2; a weak D match, TRBD2 (5 bases). CDR3 nucleotide sequence: TGTGCCATCAGTGAGTCGGGTACCACCGGGGAGCCGTTTTTT. It translates to CAISESGTTGEPFF.